A selection of T cell receptor beta chains follows, all from one sample in a study of STAT5B mutations in CD4+ large granular lymphocyte leukemia. Produced via immunoSEQ multiplex PCR; TCRdb's table is partial and in-frame only. The sample contains 25,000 to 35,000 clones, 74% of which appear only once. The sequenced sample was CD4+ T cells from blood buffy coats. Receptors were obtained from a human donor in good health. CDR3s include the opening cysteine and the closing phenylalanine or tryptophan. The D gene is left open where the match is weak. Rows give clone size only sometimes, using once, few, many, or a class for an expanded clone.

V gene	J gene	D gene	clone size	CDR3 protein	CDR3 DNA
TRBV5-1	TRBJ2-7	-	-	CASSTPTAYEQYF	TGCGCCAGCAGCACACCCACCGCCTACGAGCAGTACTTC
TRBV5-1	TRBJ1-1	-	-	CASSLPTGNTEAFF	TGCGCCAGCAGCTTGCCCACAGGGAACACTGAAGCTTTCTTT
TRBV5-1	TRBJ1-4	-	few	CASSLQGEHEKLFF	TGCGCCAGCAGCTTACAAGGGGAACACGAAAAACTGTTTTTT
TRBV7-9	TRBJ1-1	-	few	CASSLGHRNTEAFF	TGTGCCAGCAGCTTAGGGCACCGTAACACTGAAGCTTTCTTT
TRBV7-2	TRBJ2-7	-	-	CASSLVLQVGAPYEQYF	TGTGCCAGCAGCTTAGTATTACAGGTTGGAGCCCCCTACGAGCAGTACTTC
TRBV9	TRBJ2-2	-	-	CASSPRVTGELFF	TGTGCCAGCAGCCCCAGGGTAACCGGGGAGCTGTTTTTT
TRBV4-3	TRBJ2-3	-	few	CASSQGHSTDTQYF	TGCGCCAGCAGCCAAGGACACTCCACAGATACGCAGTATTTT
TRBV7-6	TRBJ1-1	-	-	CASSLGGSLNTEAFF	TGTGCCAGCAGCTTAGGGGGGTCCTTGAACACTGAAGCTTTCTTT
TRBV30	TRBJ1-3	-	-	CAWMSPGSGNTIYF	TGTGCCTGGATGAGCCCCGGCTCTGGAAACACCATATATTTT
TRBV6-5	TRBJ1-5	-	few	CASRGRDQPQHF	TGTGCCAGCAGGGGAAGAGATCAGCCCCAGCATTTT
TRBV5-1	TRBJ2-2	TRBD1	few	CASSPRQGPGELFF	TGCGCCAGCAGCCCCCGACAGGGCCCCGGGGAGCTGTTTTTT
TRBV28	TRBJ2-4	-	-	CASRSVQTAKNIQYF	TGTGCCAGCAGATCAGTCCAGACAGCCAAAAACATTCAGTACTTC
TRBV7-9	TRBJ1-1	TRBD1	few	CASSQTGDTEAFF	TGTGCCAGCAGCCAGACAGGGGACACTGAAGCTTTCTTT
TRBV18	TRBJ1-4	-	-	CASSRGQPTNEKLFF	TGTGCCAGCTCCCGAGGACAACCAACTAATGAAAAACTGTTTTTT
TRBV9	TRBJ2-7	-	few	CASSRGGEQYF	TGTGCCAGCAGCAGGGGGGGCGAGCAGTACTTC
TRBV29-1	TRBJ2-3	TRBD2	few	CSVGGGTSTDTQYF	TGCAGCGTTGGGGGGGGGACTAGCACAGATACGCAGTATTTT
TRBV4-1	TRBJ2-7	-	few	CASSQESAAAYEQYF	TGCGCCAGCAGCCAAGAATCGGCCGCCGCCTACGAGCAGTACTTC
TRBV5-1	TRBJ2-1	TRBD2	-	CASSLVASGGGNEQFF	TGCGCCAGCAGCTTGGTTGCTAGCGGTGGGGGGAATGAGCAGTTCTTC
TRBV27	TRBJ2-2	TRBD2	-	CASSSSGLAGGGWNTGELFF	TGTGCCAGCAGTTCGTCGGGACTAGCGGGAGGGGGTTGGAACACCGGGGAGCTGTTTTTT
TRBV20-1	TRBJ2-3	-	-	CSASPDTQYF	TGCAGTGCTAGCCCAGATACGCAGTATTTT
TRBV6-5	TRBJ1-6	-	-	CASRIFNSPLHF	TGTGCCAGCCGGATATTTAATTCACCCCTCCACTTT
TRBV11-3	TRBJ2-7	TRBD1	-	CASSGDRVSYEQYF	TGTGCCAGCAGCGGGGACAGGGTAAGCTACGAGCAGTACTTC
TRBV18	TRBJ2-4	-	-	CASSPAQGRNIQYF	TGTGCCAGCTCACCGGCACAGGGGAGGAACATTCAGTACTTC
TRBV5-1	TRBJ1-4	-	-	CASSLAGQKNEKLFF	TGCGCCAGCAGCTTGGCCGGGCAGAAAAATGAAAAACTGTTTTTT
TRBV19	TRBJ2-3	-	-	CASSTRQQDPQYF	TGTGCCAGTAGTACGCGACAGCAAGATCCCCAGTATTTT
TRBV18	TRBJ1-5	TRBD1	-	CASSPRAGGVGNQPQHF	TGTGCCAGCTCACCACGGGCAGGGGGTGTCGGCAATCAGCCCCAGCATTTT
TRBV5-6	TRBJ1-5	TRBD1	-	CASSRDRGWAPNQPQHF	TGTGCCAGCAGCCGGGACAGGGGCTGGGCGCCGAATCAGCCCCAGCATTTT
TRBV2	TRBJ2-1	TRBD2	-	CASFGTSGGYNEQFF	TGTGCCAGCTTTGGGACTAGCGGGGGGTACAATGAGCAGTTCTTC
TRBV28	TRBJ2-1	-	few	CASSLTSYNEQFF	TGTGCCAGCAGTTTAACCTCCTACAATGAGCAGTTCTTC
TRBV2	TRBJ2-5	-	-	CASSPIWETQYF	TGTGCCAGCAGCCCAATCTGGGAGACCCAGTACTTC
TRBV5-1	TRBJ1-2	-	-	CASSLDPRTSYGYTF	TGCGCCAGCAGCTTGGATCCTCGGACCTCCTATGGCTACACCTTC
TRBV13	TRBJ1-3	-	-	CASSPSLSGNTIYF	TGTGCCAGCAGCCCCTCTTTATCTGGAAACACCATATATTTT
TRBV11-3	TRBJ2-5	TRBD2	-	CASSSRAGGQETQYF	TGTGCCAGCAGCTCACGCGCGGGAGGTCAAGAGACCCAGTACTTC
TRBV19	TRBJ2-7	TRBD2	-	CASSIASGRDEQYF	TGTGCCAGTAGTATCGCTAGCGGGAGGGACGAGCAGTACTTC
TRBV7-9	TRBJ2-7	TRBD1	-	CASSLEGQGPYEQYF	TGTGCCAGCAGCTTAGAGGGACAGGGACCTTACGAGCAGTACTTC
TRBV2	TRBJ2-1	TRBD2	-	CASIRTSGYNEQFF	TGTGCCAGCATTAGAACTAGCGGATACAATGAGCAGTTCTTC
TRBV7-3	TRBJ2-2	-	-	CASSSLGNTGELFF	TGTGCCAGCAGCTCTTTGGGGAACACCGGGGAGCTGTTTTTT
TRBV11-3	TRBJ1-2	-	-	CASSPSTSSGYTF	TGTGCCAGCAGCCCGTCCACTTCCTCTGGCTACACCTTC
TRBV10-3	TRBJ2-7	-	-	CAISAAEPSYEQYF	TGTGCCATCAGTGCAGCGGAACCCTCCTACGAGCAGTACTTC
TRBV7-2	TRBJ2-7	-	-	CASSSPGYEQYF	TGTGCCAGCAGCTCACCGGGCTACGAGCAGTACTTC
TRBV9	TRBJ2-1	TRBD1	-	CASSVETGVDEQFF	TGTGCCAGCAGCGTAGAGACAGGGGTCGATGAGCAGTTCTTC
TRBV18	TRBJ1-4	TRBD1	once	CASSGGQENEKLFF	TGTGCCAGCTCAGGGGGACAGGAAAATGAAAAACTGTTTTTT
TRBV18	TRBJ1-3	-	-	CASSPSDGNTIYF	TGTGCCAGCTCACCCAGCGACGGAAACACCATATATTTT
TRBV19	TRBJ2-6	-	-	CASSIQGSGANVLTF	TGTGCCAGTAGTATACAGGGCTCTGGGGCCAACGTCCTGACTTTC
TRBV5-8	TRBJ2-5	TRBD2	-	CASSLGTAGVQETQYF	TGTGCCAGCAGCTTGGGGACAGCGGGGGTCCAAGAGACCCAGTACTTC
TRBV11-3	TRBJ2-1	TRBD2	-	CASSVGGNNEQFF	TGTGCCAGCAGCGTCGGGGGGAACAATGAGCAGTTCTTC
TRBV6-1	TRBJ1-1	-	-	CAVSGRLDEAFF	TGTGCCGTTTCGGGACGGCTAGATGAAGCTTTCTTT
TRBV14	TRBJ1-2	-	-	CASSHPGGPGLGYTF	TGTGCCAGCAGCCACCCTGGGGGGCCCGGGTTGGGCTACACCTTC
TRBV5-1	TRBJ2-1	-	-	CASSLGDRGANEQFF	TGCGCCAGCAGCCTGGGTGACCGAGGGGCTAATGAGCAGTTCTTC
TRBV5-1	TRBJ1-6	-	-	CASSPGQLNSPLHF	TGCGCCAGCAGCCCTGGACAGCTTAATTCACCCCTCCACTTT